The T cell receptor beta chain described here comes from a study of blood T cell repertoires in COVID-19. Study-level information: T cells, B-cell-depleted T cells, or PBMCs supplied cDNA or gDNA.

The germline gives CDR1 SGHVS, CDR2 FQNEAQ. V dropped 6 bases and J dropped 8; count of bases not matched to a gene: 20. This CDR3 comprises 18 residues. Study processing details: Reference gene primer amplification in the assay estimated nucleated cell counts. TCRdb keeps only in-frame clones here, not all; method: immunoSEQ multiplex PCR. V and J calls and clone size follow that table, whereas D and trimming were derived from the DNA. Altogether 70,000 or so clones are present, about nine tenths being singletons, with the ten largest covering 5% to 6.5%. The chain uses TRBV7-8 and TRBJ1-4; 8 bases line up with TRBD1. The origin of this receptor is a woman under 30 with acute or convalescent COVID-19. Source material: peripheral blood. For the CDR3, the DNA is TGTGCCAGCAGTCGTACCAGTCTTCGACAGGGGAGTAAGGAAAAACTGTTTTTT. It specifies CASSRTSLRQGSKEKLFF. Based on the CDR3 plus reference TRBV7-8 and TRBJ1-4, the full variable domain is GAGVSQSPRYKVAKRGQDVALRCDPISGHVSLFWYQQALGQGPEFLTYFQNEAQLDKSGLPSDRFFAERPEGSVSTLKIQRTQQEDSAVYLCASSRTSLRQGSKEKLFFGSGTQLSVL.